These T cell receptor beta chains were read from a single sample in a study of shared clonotypes between healthy human individuals. Clones were read by immunoSEQ multiplex PCR, and TCRdb kept only the in-frame ones, dropping some. In the table there are 2 million to 2.5 million clones, more than 90% of which are singletons. Sequencing was performed on naive CD4+ T cells sorted from blood. Source of these receptors: a man younger than 30 in good health. CDR3s include the opening cysteine and the closing phenylalanine or tryptophan. The order of the fields is D gene, V gene, clone size, J gene, CDR3 protein, CDR3 DNA. A D gene is named only where the DNA matches it firmly. The listing skips clone size in some rows; elsewhere it reads once, few, many or a size class.

d_gene: TRBD1
v_gene: TRBV6-5
abundance: .
j_gene: TRBJ1-3
CDR3aa: CASSPRGLENTIYF
CDR3nt: TGTGCCAGCAGCCCGAGGGGGCTCGAAAACACCATATATTTT

d_gene: TRBD1
v_gene: TRBV2
abundance: .
j_gene: TRBJ1-1
CDR3aa: CASSWDRRRDTEAFF
CDR3nt: TGTGCCAGCAGTTGGGACAGACGGCGGGACACTGAAGCTTTCTTT

d_gene: .
v_gene: TRBV18
abundance: .
j_gene: TRBJ1-2
CDR3aa: CASSPRLDGYGYTF
CDR3nt: TGTGCCAGCTCACCACGGCTCGACGGCTATGGCTACACCTTC

d_gene: TRBD1
v_gene: TRBV10-2
abundance: .
j_gene: TRBJ1-5
CDR3aa: CASSGTGGLYGYQPQHF
CDR3nt: TGCGCCAGCAGTGGGACAGGGGGCCTATATGGCTATCAGCCCCAGCATTTT

d_gene: .
v_gene: TRBV5-1
abundance: .
j_gene: TRBJ2-3
CDR3aa: CASSLDRAPDTQYF
CDR3nt: TGCGCCAGCAGCTTGGACAGGGCCCCCGATACGCAGTATTTT

d_gene: .
v_gene: TRBV28
abundance: once
j_gene: TRBJ1-1
CDR3aa: CASSPPTGKATTEAFF
CDR3nt: TGTGCCAGCAGCCCGCCGACAGGAAAGGCGACCACTGAAGCTTTCTTT

d_gene: TRBD1
v_gene: TRBV4-3
abundance: .
j_gene: TRBJ2-5
CDR3aa: CASSQEILGTARVMPQYF
CDR3nt: TGCGCCAGCAGCCAAGAAATTTTAGGGACAGCAAGAGTTATGCCCCAGTACTTC

d_gene: .
v_gene: TRBV19
abundance: .
j_gene: TRBJ1-5
CDR3aa: CASTPQISSPDQPQHF
CDR3nt: TGTGCCAGTACTCCCCAGATCTCCAGTCCAGATCAGCCCCAGCATTTT

d_gene: .
v_gene: TRBV5-1
abundance: .
j_gene: TRBJ1-5
CDR3aa: CASSLVSGQNQPQHF
CDR3nt: TGCGCCAGCAGCTTGGTCTCGGGCCAAAATCAGCCCCAGCATTTT

d_gene: .
v_gene: TRBV27
abundance: .
j_gene: TRBJ2-7
CDR3aa: CASSLRIAGPIYEQYF
CDR3nt: TGTGCCAGCAGTTTAAGGATCGCAGGGCCCATTTACGAGCAGTACTTC

d_gene: .
v_gene: TRBV9
abundance: .
j_gene: TRBJ2-3
CDR3aa: CASSPPSYTSTDTQYF
CDR3nt: TGTGCCAGCAGCCCCCCTAGCTACACTAGCACAGATACGCAGTATTTT

d_gene: .
v_gene: TRBV15
abundance: .
j_gene: TRBJ2-3
CDR3aa: CATKFNLGTDTQYF
CDR3nt: TGTGCCACCAAGTTCAACCTTGGCACAGATACGCAGTATTTT

d_gene: .
v_gene: TRBV6-4
abundance: .
j_gene: TRBJ1-1
CDR3aa: CASSQTGTTEAFF
CDR3nt: TGTGCCAGCAGCCAAACAGGGACCACTGAAGCTTTCTTT

d_gene: TRBD2
v_gene: TRBV18
abundance: once
j_gene: TRBJ2-5
CDR3aa: CASSPETGGRETQYF
CDR3nt: TGTGCCAGCTCACCTGAGACGGGAGGGAGAGAGACCCAGTACTTC

d_gene: TRBD2
v_gene: TRBV5-1
abundance: .
j_gene: TRBJ2-3
CDR3aa: CASRTSPSTDTQYF
CDR3nt: TGCGCCAGCCGGACTAGCCCATCGACAGATACGCAGTATTTT

d_gene: .
v_gene: TRBV7-9
abundance: once
j_gene: TRBJ2-4
CDR3aa: CASSLAGEKAKNIQYF
CDR3nt: TGTGCCAGCAGCTTAGCAGGGGAGAAAGCCAAAAACATTCAGTACTTC

d_gene: .
v_gene: TRBV5-1
abundance: .
j_gene: TRBJ2-3
CDR3aa: CASSGGLSTDTQYF
CDR3nt: TGCGCCAGCAGCGGAGGACTTAGCACAGATACGCAGTATTTT

d_gene: .
v_gene: TRBV19
abundance: once
j_gene: TRBJ2-4
CDR3aa: CASSMGGRAKNIQYF
CDR3nt: TGTGCCAGTAGTATGGGTGGGAGAGCCAAAAACATTCAGTACTTC

d_gene: .
v_gene: TRBV6-1
abundance: .
j_gene: TRBJ2-7
CDR3aa: CASSVGGKEQYF
CDR3nt: TGTGCCAGCAGTGTTGGGGGAAAGGAGCAGTACTTC

d_gene: .
v_gene: TRBV7-8
abundance: .
j_gene: TRBJ1-4
CDR3aa: CASSPRRTVQPLVKSTNEKLFF
CDR3nt: TGTGCCAGCAGCCCCAGAAGGACAGTACAGCCGCTCGTAAAATCAACTAATGAAAAACTGTTTTTT

d_gene: TRBD2
v_gene: TRBV6-1
abundance: .
j_gene: TRBJ2-1
CDR3aa: CASRRGTPYNEQFF
CDR3nt: TGTGCCAGCAGGCGGGGGACTCCCTACAATGAGCAGTTCTTC

d_gene: .
v_gene: TRBV5-1
abundance: .
j_gene: TRBJ1-4
CDR3aa: CASSLGQGYEKLFF
CDR3nt: TGCGCCAGCAGCTTGGGGCAGGGCTATGAAAAACTGTTTTTT

d_gene: TRBD1
v_gene: TRBV28
abundance: .
j_gene: TRBJ1-5
CDR3aa: CASSLTGGGQPQHF
CDR3nt: TGTGCCAGCAGTCTCACAGGGGGAGGACAGCCCCAGCATTTT

d_gene: .
v_gene: TRBV18
abundance: .
j_gene: TRBJ1-4
CDR3aa: CASAEGPGEKLFF
CDR3nt: TGTGCCAGCGCGGAGGGTCCTGGCGAAAAACTGTTTTTT

d_gene: .
v_gene: TRBV6-6
abundance: .
j_gene: TRBJ1-4
CDR3aa: CASRTGNGNEKLFF
CDR3nt: TGTGCCAGCAGGACAGGTAACGGTAATGAAAAACTGTTTTTT

d_gene: .
v_gene: TRBV7-9
abundance: .
j_gene: TRBJ2-7
CDR3aa: CASSLRDLSYEQYF
CDR3nt: TGTGCCAGCAGCTTACGGGACCTATCCTACGAGCAGTACTTC

d_gene: TRBD1
v_gene: TRBV5-6
abundance: .
j_gene: TRBJ1-1
CDR3aa: CASSVLTGGNTEAFF
CDR3nt: TGTGCCAGCAGCGTACTAACAGGGGGGAACACTGAAGCTTTCTTT

d_gene: TRBD1
v_gene: TRBV5-4
abundance: .
j_gene: TRBJ2-5
CDR3aa: CAGQGPKETQYF
CDR3nt: TGTGCCGGACAGGGACCCAAAGAGACCCAGTACTTC

d_gene: .
v_gene: TRBV14
abundance: .
j_gene: TRBJ2-1
CDR3aa: CASSQGTEQFF
CDR3nt: TGTGCCAGCAGCCAAGGGACTGAGCAGTTCTTC

d_gene: .
v_gene: TRBV4-1
abundance: .
j_gene: TRBJ1-4
CDR3aa: CASSPLATNEKLFF
CDR3nt: TGCGCCAGCAGCCCGCTGGCAACTAATGAAAAACTGTTTTTT

d_gene: .
v_gene: TRBV7-2
abundance: .
j_gene: TRBJ2-1
CDR3aa: CASSSLSSYNEQFF
CDR3nt: TGTGCCAGCAGCTCTCTTAGCTCCTACAATGAGCAGTTCTTC

d_gene: TRBD1
v_gene: TRBV7-9
abundance: .
j_gene: TRBJ1-1
CDR3aa: CASSPDRVNTEAFF
CDR3nt: TGTGCCAGCAGCCCCGACAGGGTTAACACTGAAGCTTTCTTT

d_gene: .
v_gene: TRBV10-2
abundance: .
j_gene: TRBJ1-4
CDR3aa: CASRPWGSNEKLFF
CDR3nt: TGCGCCAGCAGACCTTGGGGAAGTAATGAAAAACTGTTTTTT

d_gene: .
v_gene: TRBV5-1
abundance: .
j_gene: TRBJ1-4
CDR3aa: CASSTGETNEKLFF
CDR3nt: TGCGCCAGCAGCACAGGAGAAACTAATGAAAAACTGTTTTTT

d_gene: .
v_gene: TRBV28
abundance: .
j_gene: TRBJ2-4
CDR3aa: CASSLTSLNIQYF
CDR3nt: TGTGCCAGCAGTTTAACTAGTCTAAACATTCAGTACTTC

d_gene: TRBD2
v_gene: TRBV28
abundance: .
j_gene: TRBJ2-7
CDR3aa: CASSPSPGGRYKIGMSEQYF
CDR3nt: TGTGCCAGCAGTCCCTCCCCGGGAGGGAGGTATAAAATCGGAATGAGTGAGCAGTACTTC

d_gene: .
v_gene: TRBV4-3
abundance: .
j_gene: TRBJ1-2
CDR3aa: CASSQGLGDGYTF
CDR3nt: TGCGCCAGCAGCCAAGGCTTGGGGGATGGCTACACCTTC

d_gene: TRBD1
v_gene: TRBV19
abundance: .
j_gene: TRBJ2-7
CDR3aa: CASSIRDRPYEQYF
CDR3nt: TGTGCCAGTAGTATCCGGGACAGGCCCTACGAGCAGTACTTC

d_gene: .
v_gene: TRBV5-1
abundance: .
j_gene: TRBJ1-6
CDR3aa: CASSLGVSSYNSPLHF
CDR3nt: TGCGCCAGCAGCTTGGGAGTCAGCTCCTATAATTCACCCCTCCACTTT

d_gene: TRBD1
v_gene: TRBV5-1
abundance: .
j_gene: TRBJ2-5
CDR3aa: CASSPTDRGQSTTQYF
CDR3nt: TGCGCCAGCAGCCCAACCGACAGGGGGCAGTCAACGACCCAGTACTTC

d_gene: TRBD2
v_gene: TRBV5-4
abundance: .
j_gene: TRBJ2-3
CDR3aa: CASSLPLGAGEEAQYF
CDR3nt: TGTGCCAGCAGCTTGCCACTGGGAGCGGGGGAGGAGGCGCAGTATTTT

d_gene: .
v_gene: TRBV10-3
abundance: .
j_gene: TRBJ2-7
CDR3aa: CAISESKAETQYF
CDR3nt: TGTGCCATCAGTGAGTCGAAGGCGGAAACCCAGTACTTC

d_gene: .
v_gene: TRBV4-3
abundance: .
j_gene: TRBJ1-1
CDR3aa: CASSRELGWGTEAFF
CDR3nt: TGCGCCAGCAGCCGGGAGCTCGGTTGGGGGACTGAAGCTTTCTTT

d_gene: TRBD2
v_gene: TRBV6-1
abundance: .
j_gene: TRBJ2-5
CDR3aa: CASRSLSGEETQYF
CDR3nt: TGTGCCAGCAGGAGCCTTAGCGGGGAAGAGACCCAGTACTTC

d_gene: .
v_gene: TRBV29-1
abundance: .
j_gene: TRBJ1-3
CDR3aa: CSVARDSGNTIYF
CDR3nt: TGCAGCGTCGCCCGGGACTCTGGAAACACCATATATTTT

d_gene: .
v_gene: TRBV19
abundance: once
j_gene: TRBJ2-7
CDR3aa: CASSAVGGTYEQYF
CDR3nt: TGTGCCAGTAGTGCCGTTGGGGGGACCTACGAGCAGTACTTC

d_gene: TRBD2
v_gene: TRBV6-6
abundance: .
j_gene: TRBJ2-3
CDR3aa: CASSVTAGLAADTQYF
CDR3nt: TGTGCCAGCAGTGTTACTGCGGGACTAGCAGCAGATACGCAGTATTTT

d_gene: TRBD1
v_gene: TRBV7-2
abundance: .
j_gene: TRBJ2-5
CDR3aa: CASSRTPGQQETQYF
CDR3nt: TGTGCCAGCAGCCGCACCCCGGGACAGCAAGAGACCCAGTACTTC

d_gene: .
v_gene: TRBV6-5
abundance: .
j_gene: TRBJ2-2
CDR3aa: CASSPAGSGELFF
CDR3nt: TGTGCCAGCAGCCCAGCTGGGTCCGGGGAGCTGTTTTTT

d_gene: .
v_gene: TRBV6-5
abundance: once
j_gene: TRBJ2-5
CDR3aa: CASSPLRNSGETQYF
CDR3nt: TGTGCCAGCAGTCCCCTAAGGAACAGCGGGGAGACCCAGTACTTC

d_gene: .
v_gene: TRBV4-3
abundance: .
j_gene: TRBJ2-5
CDR3aa: CASSQVGRIETQYF
CDR3nt: TGCGCCAGCAGCCAAGTAGGCAGGATAGAGACCCAGTACTTC

d_gene: TRBD2
v_gene: TRBV11-2
abundance: .
j_gene: TRBJ2-7
CDR3aa: CASGPGGSPLEQYF
CDR3nt: TGTGCCAGCGGTCCCGGCGGGAGTCCGCTCGAGCAGTACTTC

d_gene: TRBD2
v_gene: TRBV4-1
abundance: .
j_gene: TRBJ2-1
CDR3aa: CASSRLAGGYNEQFF
CDR3nt: TGCGCCAGCAGCCGACTAGCGGGGGGTTACAATGAGCAGTTCTTC